The next 17 T cell receptor beta chains were all read from a single sample in a study of identical twins listed by TCRdb under 2016. The library was prepared using 5' RACE. TCRdb shows the sequencer as Illumina HiSeq 2000. Using fastp at Q25 and MiXCR, TCRdb reprocessed the public reads and kept productive beta chains. Each CDR3 protein gets just one entry, which takes the most common genes and DNA from the rows behind it. The sample profile shows 750,000 to 950,000 distinct CDR3 sequences; 12% of them were found once. The ten largest make up around 1.5% of the sample. These sequences were also reported in another study, on yellow fever vaccine responses in identical twins.

Sequenced input: PBMCs. These receptors were obtained from a woman in her late teens or twenties in good health.

The V call is TRBV25-1, the J call TRBJ1-6, with a tentative D call TRBD1 (5 bases). In germline, CDR1 is MGHDK, CDR2 SYGVNS. Trimming shortened V by 3 bases and J by 12 bases, and 15 bases separated the two germline ends. The CDR3 totals 14 residues. This chain's CDR3 is CASSDPTGGGPLHF. The CDR3 nucleotides are TGTGCCAGCAGTGATCCGACTGGGGGGGGACCCCTCCACTTT. Looking up the rest from reference TRBV25-1 and TRBJ1-6 gives the full variable domain: EADIYQTPRYLVIGTGKKITLECSQTMGHDKMYWYQQDPGMELHLIHYSYGVNSTEKGDLSSESTVSRIRTEHFPLTLESARPSHTSQYLCASSDPTGGGPLHFGNGTRLTVT.

Worth noting for this clonotype: Its ends do not fully match the called genes, so a read error is possible. The CDR3 loop is CCARTKTSGSPGELFF. The DNA for the CDR3 is TGCTGTGCTAGGACAAAGACTAGCGGGAGTCCCGGGGAGCTGTTTTTT. The chain links TRBV20-1 to TRBJ2-2, with 12 nucleotides matching TRBD2. CDR1 DFQATT and CDR2 SNEGSKA come from the germline V gene (reference sequence). This CDR3 contains 16 residues.

This sequence joins TRBV20-1 and TRBJ2-2; 8 bases map to TRBD2. With V trimmed by 3 bases and J by 0 bases, 6 bases remained unmatched. This CDR3 spans 16 amino acids. The germline CDR1 and CDR2 sequences are DFQATT and SNEGSKA (reference sequence). The CDR3 nucleotides are TGCAGTGCTAGCGGGAGGGCCCGTTCGAACACCGGGGAGCTGTTTTTT. It yields the protein CSASGRARSNTGELFF.

This clonotype showed up just a few times. This chain uses TRBV28 with TRBJ1-2, with D maybe TRBD1 (5 bases). V lost 8 bases and J 7 bases, leaving 20 bases between the germline ends. CDR1 and CDR2 (germline): MDHEN, SYDVKM. The CDR3 covers 14 residues. CDR3 coding DNA: TGTGCCAGCTCCTTTGAGGCCAGGGCTAGTGGCTACACCTTC. Amino acids: CASSFEARASGYTF.

With regard to this clonotype: This clone may be a read error of a much larger clone one base away. The chain is built from TRBV10-3 and TRBJ2-3; TRBD2 is a possible D gene (5 bases). CDR3 length equals 14 residues. The germline gives CDR1 ENHRY, CDR2 SYGVKD. In nucleotides, the CDR3 is TGTGCCTTCAGTTACGGCGGGAGCACAGATACGCAGTATTTT. Its translation is CAFSYGGSTDTQYF.

This clonotype was counted a few times. The rearrangement joins TRBV12-3 or TRBV12-4 to TRBJ2-1, with 10 bases fitting TRBD1. The V segment lost 4 bases and the J segment 7 bases; nucleotides outside the gene matches: 7. The CDR3 sequence is 15 residues long. The CDR3 region is CASSSGTGDLNEQFF. As DNA, the CDR3 is TGTGCCAGCAGTTCCGGGACAGGGGATCTTAATGAGCAGTTCTTC.

The genes are TRBV7-9 and TRBJ2-3, with a tentative D call TRBD1 (5 bases). From germline, CDR1 is SEHNR and CDR2 FQNEAQ (reference sequence). With 0 bases removed from V and 9 bases from J, the gap between germline ends came to 13 bases. This CDR3 has 14 amino acids. The CDR3 loop reads CASSLAQAFGTQYF. The CDR3 region has the DNA TGTGCCAGCAGCTTAGCACAGGCCTTTGGGACGCAGTATTTT.

This clonotype was found many times. V usage is TRBV12-3 or TRBV12-4 and J usage is TRBJ1-5; D is ambiguous. With 2 bases removed from V and 5 bases from J, the gap between germline ends came to 10 bases. The CDR3 extends over 14 amino acids. The CDR3 is CASSLINSYQPQHF. The CDR3 bases are TGTGCCAGCAGTTTAATTAACAGCTATCAGCCCCAGCATTTT.

This clonotype appeared a few times. The gene calls are TRBV10-3 and TRBJ1-6, with D uncertain. V lost 8 bases and J 6 bases, leaving 11 bases between the germline ends. Germline CDR1 and CDR2: ENHRY and SYGVKD. The CDR3 covers 13 residues. CDR3 coding DNA: TGTGCCATCGCAGGAGAGGGTAATTCACCCCTCCACTTT. It is translated as CAIAGEGNSPLHF.

This clonotype was counted many times. The V and J genes are TRBV29-1 and TRBJ1-1, with a weak D call TRBD1 (5 bases). This CDR3 is built from 14 residues. V lost 1 base and J lost 4, with 13 bases in between. Looked up from germline, CDR1 is SQVTM and CDR2 is ANQGSEA. The CDR3 sequence is CSVEVRGYSTEAFF. CDR3 nucleotide sequence: TGCAGCGTTGAAGTCCGGGGGTACAGCACTGAAGCTTTCTTT.

The rearrangement links TRBV28 to TRBJ2-3; no firm D call. The V end was cut by 6 bases, the J end by 2 bases, with 18 bases between. The CDR3 length is 16 residues. The germline gives CDR1 MDHEN, CDR2 SYDVKM. The DNA of the CDR3 is TGTGCCAGCAGCCTACGTTCCTTTTATTCCACAGATACGCAGTATTTT. As protein: CASSLRSFYSTDTQYF. Looking up the rest from reference TRBV28 and TRBJ2-3 gives the full variable domain: DVKVTQSSRYLVKRTGEKVFLECVQDMDHENMFWYRQDPGLGLRLIYFSYDVKMKEKGDIPEGYSVSREKKERFSLILESASTNQTSMYLCASSLRSFYSTDTQYFGPGTRLTVL.

This chain joins TRBV3-1 and TRBJ2-5, with a tentative D call TRBD1 (6 bases). Germline CDR1 and CDR2: LGHDT and YNNKEL (reference sequence). The CDR3 is 16 residues long. The germline V and J ends were trimmed by 0 bases and 5 bases, with 16 bases remaining between them. The CDR3 loop reads CASSQESAGAWETQYF. The CDR3 DNA sequence: TGTGCCAGCAGCCAAGAGTCGGCAGGGGCGTGGGAGACCCAGTACTTC.

The J gene is TRBJ1-2, the V gene TRBV28, with TRBD1 matching over 11 bases. Trimming at V came to 3 bases and at J to 6 bases, leaving 6 bases not matched to a gene. The length of the CDR3 is 15 residues. Germline V gene data show CDR1 as MDHEN and CDR2 as SYDVKM. As DNA, the CDR3 is TGTGCCAGCAGTTTGTATTGGGACAGGGGGAATGGCTACACCTTC. Protein: CASSLYWDRGNGYTF.

This clonotype was seen only a few times. The V and J genes are TRBV25-1 and TRBJ2-1, with 7 bases matching TRBD2. The trim removed 1 base at V and 7 bases at J, leaving 7 bases unmatched. The CDR3 covers 15 residues. Germline-derived CDR1 and CDR2 are MGHDK and SYGVNS. CDR3 protein: CASSESRTRKNEQFF. The CDR3 nucleotides read TGTGCCAGCAGTGAATCACGGACTAGAAAGAATGAGCAGTTCTTC.

Only a few counts were recorded for this clonotype. The gene calls are TRBV11-2 and TRBJ2-1; no firm D call. Germline CDR1 is SGHAT and CDR2 is FQNNGV. This CDR3 is built from 14 residues. V dropped 5 bases and J dropped 5 bases, with 13 bases sitting between them. CDR3 bases: TGTGCCAGCAGCAGACAAATCTCAAACAATGAGCAGTTCTTC. Translating it yields CASSRQISNNEQFF.

This clonotype occurred a few times. The chain joins TRBV28 to TRBJ2-7, with D perhaps matching TRBD1 (6 bases). The germline V and J ends were trimmed by 3 bases and 0 bases, with 12 bases remaining between them. Looked up from germline, CDR1 is MDHEN and CDR2 is SYDVKM. The CDR3 loop spans 15 amino acids. The CDR3 sequence is CASSFVDRLSYEQYF. The CDR3 coding sequence is TGTGCCAGCAGTTTCGTGGACAGACTCTCCTACGAGCAGTACTTC.

Here the CDR3 DNA reads TGTGCCAGCAGTTACTCTCCCCTGGACATTAGGGGGCTTGCAGATACGCAGTATTTT. Protein product: CASSYSPLDIRGLADTQYF. The genes are TRBV6-5 and TRBJ2-3; 7 bases fit TRBD1. J was trimmed by 4 bases and V by 0 bases; bases with no gene match: 16. CDR1 is MNHEY, CDR2 SVGAGI, per germline. The CDR3 runs to 19 residues.